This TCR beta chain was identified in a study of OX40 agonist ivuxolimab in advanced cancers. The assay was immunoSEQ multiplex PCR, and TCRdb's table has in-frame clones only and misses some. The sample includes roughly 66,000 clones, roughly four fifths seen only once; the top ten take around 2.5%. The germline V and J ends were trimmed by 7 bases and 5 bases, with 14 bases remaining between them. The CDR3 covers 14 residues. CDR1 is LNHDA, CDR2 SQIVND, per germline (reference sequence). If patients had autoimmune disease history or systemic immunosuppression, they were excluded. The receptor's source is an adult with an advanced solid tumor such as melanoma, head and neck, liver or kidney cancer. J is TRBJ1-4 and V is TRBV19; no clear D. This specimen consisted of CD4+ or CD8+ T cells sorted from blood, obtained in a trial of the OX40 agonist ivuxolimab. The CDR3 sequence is CASNNRFGNEKLFF. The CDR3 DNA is TGTGCCAGTAATAACCGGTTCGGCAATGAAAAACTGTTTTTT.